These 16 T cell receptor beta chains originate from one sample sequenced in a study of T cell responses to AZD1222 COVID-19 vaccine. Data came from immunoSEQ multiplex PCR; TCRdb stores just in-frame clones and leaves some out. The sample records roughly 20,000 clones, approximately 80% being singletons. This specimen was peripheral blood, taken on day 0 of AZD1222 vaccination. These receptor sequences come from an adult in good health.

The chain has TRBV27 and TRBJ2-3; either TRBD1 or TRBD2 may supply D (6 bases each). The CDR3 contains 15 residues. The V gene's germline CDR1 is MNHEY and CDR2 SMNVEV (reference sequence). The germline V and J ends were trimmed by 1 base and 3 bases, with 11 bases remaining between them. In nucleotides, the CDR3 is TGTGCCAGCAGTTTATTAGGGGGGTTGACAGATACGCAGTATTTT. Protein: CASSLLGGLTDTQYF.

This chain links TRBV5-1 with TRBJ2-3; weak D call: TRBD1 (5 bases). The CDR3 consists of 12 residues. Germline V gives CDR1 SGHRS, CDR2 YFSETQ. Trimming removed 4 bases from V and 11 bases from J, with 14 bases in between. CDR3 loop: CASSPTVGQQYF. The CDR3 bases are TGCGCCAGCAGCCCGACGGTGGGGCAGCAGTATTTT.

This clone has more than one count but fewer than ten. V and J are TRBV2 and TRBJ2-7; possibly TRBD1 or TRBD2 for D (5 bases each). Germline lookup yields CDR1 SNHLY and CDR2 FYNNEI. This CDR3 has 16 amino acids. Trimming took 6 bases from V and 5 from J, leaving 23 bases between them. The CDR3 nucleotides are TGTGCCAGCAGCCCTACGGACACGGGGAACTTCGACGAGCAGTACTTC. This sequence encodes CASSPTDTGNFDEQYF.

The chain recombines TRBV27 with TRBJ2-2; D remains unclear. The V gene's germline CDR1 is MNHEY and CDR2 SMNVEV (reference sequence). V lost 4 bases, J lost 5 bases, and 11 bases lay in between. The CDR3 is made up of 14 amino acids. CDR3 nucleotides: TGTGCCAGCAGTTACTCAGGTGGTACCGGGGAGCTGTTTTTT. This gives the protein CASSYSGGTGELFF.

The chain links TRBV6-2 or TRBV6-3 to TRBJ2-7; a weak D match, TRBD2 (6 bases). V gave up 2 bases and J gave up 3 bases, with 11 bases separating them. Germline lookup yields CDR1 MNHEY and CDR2 SVGEGT. This CDR3 comprises 14 residues. CDR3: CASSYGTGVYEQYF. The CDR3 DNA reads TGTGCCAGCAGTTACGGGACGGGAGTCTACGAGCAGTACTTC.

The V gene is TRBV10-3, the J gene TRBJ1-5, with TRBD1 matching over 7 bases. The CDR3 is 14 amino acids. Trimming took 8 bases from V and 4 from J; bases not matched to a gene: 8. Germline CDR1 ENHRY, CDR2 SYGVKD. The CDR3 loop is CAIGGDSQNQPQHF. The CDR3 nucleotides are TGTGCCATCGGGGGGGACAGCCAAAATCAGCCCCAGCATTTT.

This sequence joins TRBV7-8 and TRBJ2-5; possible D gene TRBD2, 6 bases. Germline loops: CDR1 SGHVS, CDR2 FQNEAQ. The CDR3 runs 12 residues. V lost 8 bases, J lost 4 bases, and 11 bases lay in between. CDR3 residues: CASRRGGETQYF. The CDR3 DNA sequence: TGTGCCAGCCGGCGGGGAGGAGAGACCCAGTACTTC.

The chain recombines TRBV10-3 with TRBJ1-6; TRBD1 is a possible D gene (6 bases). The V gene lost 6 bases and the J gene lost 8 bases, with 11 bases spanning the gap. CDR1 is ENHRY, CDR2 SYGVKD, per germline. The CDR3 totals 13 residues. The CDR3 sequence: CAIRGTPDSPLHF. In DNA, the CDR3 is TGTGCCATCAGAGGGACACCTGATTCACCCCTCCACTTT.

DNA for the CDR3: TGTGCCTTTACGACTAGCGGAGTTTACAATGAGCAGTTCTTC. Translated, it gives CAFTTSGVYNEQFF. The chain joins TRBV30 to TRBJ2-1; TRBD2 matches at 9 bases. The CDR3 is 14 amino acids. Per the germline V gene, CDR1 is GTSNPN and CDR2 is SVGIG (reference sequence). With V trimmed by 7 bases and J by 4 bases, 8 bases remained unmatched.

The chain employs TRBV5-1 and TRBJ2-1; 8 bases line up with TRBD2. Germline-derived CDR1 and CDR2 are SGHRS and YFSETQ. This CDR3 has 16 residues. V lost 1 base to trimming and J lost 8 bases; unmatched junction nucleotides: 11. CDR3 DNA sequence: TGCGCCAGCAGCTTGTCCCCAAGCGGGAGTGCGGATGAGCAGTTCTTC. Its protein is CASSLSPSGSADEQFF.

This chain joins TRBV12-3 or TRBV12-4 and TRBJ2-6; D is unresolved. The CDR3 covers 13 residues. Between the trimmed V and J ends, which lost 6 bases and 1 base, there was a span of 4 bases. CDR3 sequence reads: CASRESGANVLTF. In DNA form, the CDR3 reads TGTGCCAGCAGAGAATCTGGGGCCAACGTCCTGACTTTC.

The CDR3 DNA reads TGTGCCAGCAGTTACCTCCAGACTTCGAATGACGAGCAGTACTTC. It yields the protein CASSYLQTSNDEQYF. The chain employs TRBV6-2 or TRBV6-3 and TRBJ2-7; D not certain. The germline V gene has CDR1 MNHEY and CDR2 SVGEGT. The CDR3 is 15 amino acids. The V end lost 2 bases, the J end lost 5 bases, and 16 bases lay between the germline ends.

The rearrangement joins TRBV7-8 to TRBJ2-1; 9 bases fit TRBD2. Looked up from germline, CDR1 is SGHVS and CDR2 is FQNEAQ. The CDR3 totals 17 residues. Trimming removed 5 bases from V and 2 bases from J; junction bases left unmatched: 10. The CDR3 nucleotides read TGTGCCAGCAGCCTTGGGACTAGCAGGTTCGCCTACAATGAGCAGTTCTTC. The encoded protein is CASSLGTSRFAYNEQFF.

The chain uses TRBV5-6 and TRBJ1-6; TRBD1 might be the D (5 bases). This CDR3 contains 16 residues. Germline V gives CDR1 SGHDT, CDR2 YYEEEE. The V end was cut by 6 bases, the J end by 9 bases, with 22 bases between. Here the CDR3 reads CASTNQITRGISPLHF. In DNA form, the CDR3 reads TGTGCCAGCACCAACCAGATTACCCGGGGGATTTCACCCCTCCACTTT.

This rearrangement joins TRBV2 to TRBJ2-5; no firm D call. This CDR3 comprises 13 residues. Germline V gene data show CDR1 as SNHLY and CDR2 as FYNNEI. The V and J ends lost 8 bases and 4 bases respectively, with 14 bases between them. CDR3 bases: TGTGCCAGCGACCCCGGGCTCCGAGAGACCCAGTACTTC. It codes for CASDPGLRETQYF. Full variable domain (remainder filled in from reference TRBV2 and TRBJ2-5): EPEVTQTPSHQVTQMGQEVILRCVPISNHLYFYWYRQILGQKVEFLVSFYNNEISEKSEIFDDQFSVERPDGSNFTLKIRSTKLEDSAMYFCASDPGLRETQYFGPGTRLLVL.

The rearrangement joins TRBV4-3 to TRBJ2-6; 8 bases agree with TRBD1. Looked up from germline, CDR1 is LGHNA and CDR2 is YSLEER. The CDR3 totals 16 residues. Losses at the gene ends were 0 bases for V and 7 bases for J; bases not matched to a gene: 5. The CDR3 nucleotides read TGCGCCAGCAGCCAAGATATTGGACAGGGAGCCAACGTCCTGACTTTC. Its protein product is CASSQDIGQGANVLTF.